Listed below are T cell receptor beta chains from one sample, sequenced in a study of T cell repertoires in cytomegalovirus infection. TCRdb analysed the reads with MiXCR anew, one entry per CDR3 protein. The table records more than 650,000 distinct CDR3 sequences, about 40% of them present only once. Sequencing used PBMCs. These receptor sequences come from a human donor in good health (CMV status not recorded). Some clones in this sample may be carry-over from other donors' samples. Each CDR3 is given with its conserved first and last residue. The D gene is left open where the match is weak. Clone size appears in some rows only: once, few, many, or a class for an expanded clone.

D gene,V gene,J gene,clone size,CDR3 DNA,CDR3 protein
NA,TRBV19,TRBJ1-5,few,TGTGCCAGTAGTACACAGGGAAGCAATCAGCCCCAGCATTTT,CASSTQGSNQPQHF
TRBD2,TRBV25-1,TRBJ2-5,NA,TGTGCCAGCGCACCCCCAGCGGGAGTGGAGACCCAGTACTTC,CASAPPAGVETQYF
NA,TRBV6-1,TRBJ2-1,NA,TGTGCCAGCACTCCCCCAGGGGTTGATGAGCAGTTCTTC,CASTPPGVDEQFF
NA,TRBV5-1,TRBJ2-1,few,TGCGCCAGCAGCTGGGGACACAGGGGAGGGCACAATGAGCAGTTCTTC,CASSWGHRGGHNEQFF
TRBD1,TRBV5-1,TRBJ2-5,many,TGCGCCAGCAGCTTGCTTGACAGGGTCCAAGAGACCCAGTACTTC,CASSLLDRVQETQYF
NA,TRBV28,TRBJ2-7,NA,TGTGCCAGCAGTATGACTGACTCCTACGAGCATTACTTC,CASSMTDSYEHYF
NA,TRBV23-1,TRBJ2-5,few,TGCGCCAGCAGTCAATCTAGGGGGGGCCCCGAAGAGACCCAGTACTTC,CASSQSRGGPEETQYF
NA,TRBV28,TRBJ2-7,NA,TGTGCCAGCAGTTCCCGACGTAGCTCCTACGAGCAGTACTTC,CASSSRRSSYEQYF
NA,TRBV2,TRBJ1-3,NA,TGTGCCAGCAGTGATTCTAGCCGAGACTCAAACACCATATATTTT,CASSDSSRDSNTIYF
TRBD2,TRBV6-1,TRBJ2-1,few,TGTGCCAGCAGGGGCGGGAGGTTCTCCTACAATGAGCAGTTCTTC,CASRGGRFSYNEQFF
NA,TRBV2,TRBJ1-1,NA,TGTGCCAGCAGTTACAGGGCGGGGTACACTGAAGCTTTCTTT,CASSYRAGYTEAFF
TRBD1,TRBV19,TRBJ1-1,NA,TGTGCCAGTAGTATAAGTGCAGGGGGCCTGAACACTGAAGCTTTCTTT,CASSISAGGLNTEAFF
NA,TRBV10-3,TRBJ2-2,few,TGTGCCATCAGTGGCCAGCGGGACACCGGGGAGCTGTTTTTT,CAISGQRDTGELFF
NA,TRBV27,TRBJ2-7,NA,TGTGCCATACGTACTCGACGGTACGAGCAGTACTTC,CAIRTRRYEQYF
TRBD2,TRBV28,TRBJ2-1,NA,TGTGCCAGCAGTTTTTGGCGGGGGGGCGGTGAGCAGTTCTTC,CASSFWRGGGEQFF
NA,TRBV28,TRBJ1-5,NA,TGTGCCAGCAGTTCGGGTGCTGGGGGAACTAGCAATCAGCCCCAGCATTTT,CASSSGAGGTSNQPQHF
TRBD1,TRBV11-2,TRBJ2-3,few,TGTGCCAGCAACAACAGACAGGGGGCCGGAGATACGCAGTATTTT,CASNNRQGAGDTQYF
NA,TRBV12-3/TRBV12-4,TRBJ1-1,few,TGTGCCAGCAGTTTTTTTGTGGGCGAGTGGGCTTTCTTT,CASSFFVGEWAFF
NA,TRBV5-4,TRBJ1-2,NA,TGTGCCAGCAGCCCTCCCGACTCCGGCTACACCTTC,CASSPPDSGYTF
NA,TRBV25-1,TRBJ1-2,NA,TGTGCCAGCGGGCCCGTCACGGCTAACTATGGCTACACCTTC,CASGPVTANYGYTF
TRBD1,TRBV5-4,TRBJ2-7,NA,TGTGCCAGCAGCATAGGACAGGCGGCCTACGAGCAGTACTTC,CASSIGQAAYEQYF
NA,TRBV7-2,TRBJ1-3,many,TGTGCCAGCAGCTTAGATCTCCTGGGCAGCCGAAACACCATATATTTT,CASSLDLLGSRNTIYF
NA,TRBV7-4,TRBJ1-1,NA,TGTGCCAGAAGCTCTAGCGGGGGCCCGGAAGCTTTCTTT,CARSSSGGPEAFF
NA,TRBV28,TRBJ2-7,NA,TGTGCCATCCAGAAGCGCTCCTACGAGCAGTACTTC,CAIQKRSYEQYF
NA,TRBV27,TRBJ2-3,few,TGTGCCAGCAGTTTATCCCGACTAAAAGATACGCAGTATTTT,CASSLSRLKDTQYF
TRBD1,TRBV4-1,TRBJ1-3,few,TGCGCCAGCAGCCAAGCTTTACAGGGGGATTTCGGAAACACCATATATTTT,CASSQALQGDFGNTIYF
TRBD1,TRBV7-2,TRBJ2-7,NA,TGTGCCAGCAGCTTCGGGTCATTCTCGGGACAGAGGCCCTACGAGCAGTACTTC,CASSFGSFSGQRPYEQYF
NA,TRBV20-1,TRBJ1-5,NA,TGCAGTGCTAGAGGTCCCACTCATAGCAATCAGCCCCAGCATTTT,CSARGPTHSNQPQHF
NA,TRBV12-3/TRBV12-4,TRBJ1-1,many,TGTGCCAGCAGTAGCCCGGGACAAATGGCTTTCTTT,CASSSPGQMAFF
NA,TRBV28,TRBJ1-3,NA,TGTGCCAGCAGTTTACCCCAATACGAGGGGGTTGGAAACACCATATATTTT,CASSLPQYEGVGNTIYF